This T cell receptor beta chain was profiled in a study of patients and donors after allogeneic stem cell transplantation. Per germline, CDR1 LGHNA and CDR2 YSLEER. With 3 bases clipped from V and 9 bases from J, the junction kept 7 bases outside the gene matches. The CDR3 is 14 amino acids. One entry per CDR3 protein results from TCRdb running MiXCR on the RT-PCR reads. The table has about 160,000 distinct CDR3 sequences, 30% seen once. This receptor was identified in a human donor who was either an allogeneic HSCT recipient or a stem cell or donor lymphocyte infusion donor (not recorded which). It is not recorded whose cells these are; they may come from a transplant donor. Sequences were obtained from blood, either unsorted or a sorted T cell fraction (not recorded which). J is TRBJ2-1 and V is TRBV4-3; the match to TRBD2 covers 8 bases. The CDR3 sequence is CASSQSGRGGEQFF. The DNA of the CDR3 is TGCGCCAGCAGCCAGAGCGGGAGAGGTGGTGAGCAGTTCTTC.